This is a list of T cell receptor beta chains from one sample in a study of T cells in Graves' hyperthyroidism and ophthalmopathy. MiXCR, run by TCRdb on the multiplex PCR reads, gives a single entry per CDR3 protein. The sample consists of around 250,000 distinct CDR3 sequences, approximately 23% of them appearing once. The sequenced sample was blood. The receptors were gathered from a middle-aged woman with Graves' ophthalmopathy. CDR3s include the opening cysteine and the closing phenylalanine or tryptophan. D genes are given only for firm matches. Expanded clones get a size class; other rows say once, few or many, or leave the size out.

-,TRBV30,many,TRBJ2-7,CAWRAGSSYEQYF,TGTGCCTGGAGGGCCGGAAGTTCCTACGAGCAGTACTTC
-,TRBV2,many,TRBJ2-7,CASSGRVVSYEQYF,TGTGCCAGCAGTGGCAGGGTTGTGAGCTACGAGCAGTACTTC
TRBD1,TRBV4-2,many,TRBJ1-1,CASSRLLTGEMSSEAFF,TGTGCCAGCAGCCGCTTACTGACAGGGGAAATGTCAAGTGAAGCTTTCTTT
-,TRBV18,-,TRBJ2-2,CASSPTGSPNTGELFF,TGTGCCAGCTCACCAACCGGGAGTCCGAACACCGGGGAGCTGTTTTTT
TRBD2,TRBV28,once,TRBJ2-7,CAISSKTGTTSYEQYF,TGTGCCATCAGTTCGAAGACCGGGACTACCTCCTACGAGCAGTACTTC
-,TRBV20-1,many,TRBJ1-1,CSARGGPVRNTEAFF,TGCAGTGCTAGAGGAGGTCCGGTCAGGAACACTGAAGCTTTCTTT
-,TRBV5-1,many,TRBJ2-7,CASSPGEYEQYF,TGCGCCAGCAGCCCCGGGGAATACGAGCAGTACTTC
-,TRBV19,-,TRBJ1-2,CATFGGGYGYTF,TGTGCCACCTTCGGCGGCGGGTATGGCTACACCTTC
-,TRBV27,many,TRBJ1-1,CASSFQGTNTEAFF,TGTGCCAGCAGTTTCCAAGGGACGAACACCGAAGCTTTCTTT
-,TRBV28,-,TRBJ1-2,CASSSDRFNGYTF,TGTGCCAGCAGTAGTGACAGGTTCAATGGCTACACCTTC
-,TRBV24-1,-,TRBJ2-7,CATSDFGAYGSYEQSF,TGTGCCACCAGTGATTTCGGAGCGTATGGGTCCTACGAGCAGTCCTTC
-,TRBV24-1,many,TRBJ2-7,CATSDPSNPYEQYF,TGTGCCACCAGTGACCCAAGTAACCCCTACGAGCAGTACTTC
-,TRBV6-1,-,TRBJ1-2,CASRQGFGGYGYTF,TGTGCCAGCAGGCAGGGTTTTGGTGGCTATGGCTACACCTTC
TRBD2,TRBV15,-,TRBJ2-2,CATSGLAGEVGELFF,TGTGCCACCAGCGGTCTAGCGGGAGAGGTCGGGGAGCTGTTTTTT
TRBD1,TRBV27,-,TRBJ2-7,CASSQVTGVGEQYF,TGTGCCAGCAGTCAAGTGACAGGGGTCGGCGAGCAGTACTTC
-,TRBV29-1,many,TRBJ2-5,CSVDRHNQETQYF,TGCAGCGTTGACCGACATAACCAAGAGACCCAGTACTTC
TRBD1,TRBV27,many,TRBJ1-1,CASSLSLDRAVGGAFF,TGTGCCAGCAGTTTAAGTTTGGACAGGGCCGTTGGAGGAGCTTTCTTT
-,TRBV6-1,-,TRBJ1-5,CASTQPKAGQPQHF,TGTGCCAGCACCCAACCCAAGGCAGGTCAGCCCCAGCATTTT
TRBD1,TRBV29-1,many,TRBJ2-7,CSVEYGQGAYEQYF,TGCAGCGTTGAATATGGACAGGGGGCCTACGAGCAGTACTTC
TRBD1,TRBV6-1,few,TRBJ2-7,CASSQDRVEQYF,TGTGCCAGCAGTCAGGACAGGGTCGAGCAGTACTTC
-,TRBV6-1,-,TRBJ1-1,CASTYGGGQGNTEAFF,TGTGCCAGCACATACGGGGGGGGCCAAGGGAACACTGAAGCTTTCTTT
-,TRBV6-5,medium-sized,TRBJ1-2,CASSSGNYGYTF,TGTGCCAGCAGTTCAGGGAACTATGGCTACACCTTC
TRBD1,TRBV7-3,many,TRBJ2-7,CASSPLRGQGGREQYF,TGTGCCAGCAGCCCTCTAAGGGGACAGGGGGGTAGAGAGCAGTACTTC
TRBD2,TRBV4-2,many,TRBJ2-7,CASSHAGGSDEQYF,TGTGCCAGCAGCCACGCGGGAGGCAGCGACGAGCAGTACTTC
-,TRBV28,many,TRBJ2-7,CASSSHSGTSVKYF,TGTGCCAGCAGCTCCCATTCCGGGACGTCAGTAAAATACTTC
TRBD1,TRBV24-1,many,TRBJ2-5,CATSDPGTAKTQYF,TGTGCCACCAGTGACCCAGGGACAGCCAAGACCCAGTACTTC
-,TRBV6-2/TRBV6-3,-,TRBJ1-1,CASSYASRGEHPEAFF,TGTGCCAGCAGTTACGCGTCGAGGGGCGAACACCCTGAAGCTTTCTTT
-,TRBV20-1,many,TRBJ2-7,CSARKGGAGRGEQYF,TGCAGTGCTAGAAAAGGGGGCGCGGGGAGAGGGGAGCAGTACTTC
-,TRBV12-3/TRBV12-4,few,TRBJ1-1,CASRPTRRNTEAFF,TGTGCCAGCAGACCCACCAGGAGGAACACTGAAGCTTTCTTT
TRBD1,TRBV25-1,many,TRBJ2-7,CASSDQDRGAYEQYF,TGTGCCAGCAGTGACCAAGACAGGGGCGCCTACGAGCAGTACTTC
-,TRBV2,many,TRBJ2-7,CASSEDGGLAYEQYF,TGTGCCAGCAGTGAAGATGGTGGGTTGGCCTACGAGCAGTACTTC
TRBD2,TRBV7-8,-,TRBJ2-5,CASSLDFLAGGETQYF,TGTGCCAGCAGCTTAGATTTCCTAGCGGGGGGAGAGACCCAGTACTTC
-,TRBV19,many,TRBJ1-1,CASSLMEGIEAFF,TGTGCCAGTAGTCTCATGGAGGGCATTGAAGCTTTCTTT
-,TRBV20-1,-,TRBJ1-1,CSASLPGRGNTEAFF,TGCAGTGCTAGCCTTCCCGGACGGGGAAACACTGAAGCTTTCTTT
-,TRBV6-2/TRBV6-3,many,TRBJ1-2,CASSKDSYGYTF,TGTGCCAGCAGTAAAGACAGCTATGGCTACACCTTC
TRBD1,TRBV10-3,many,TRBJ2-7,CAISPSGQGALEQYF,TGTGCCATCAGCCCCTCGGGACAGGGGGCGCTGGAGCAGTACTTC
-,TRBV5-1,many,TRBJ2-2,CASSLVLTNTGELFF,TGCGCCAGCAGCTTGGTGTTGACGAACACCGGGGAGCTGTTTTTT
-,TRBV11-3,many,TRBJ1-1,CASSDGMNTEAFF,TGTGCCAGCAGCGACGGCATGAACACTGAAGCTTTCTTT
-,TRBV19,many,TRBJ2-5,CATAEQGQETQYF,TGTGCCACCGCGGAACAGGGTCAAGAGACCCAGTACTTC
TRBD1,TRBV6-2/TRBV6-3,-,TRBJ2-7,CASSYGTAFYEQYF,TGTGCCAGCAGTTACGGGACAGCATTCTACGAGCAGTACTTC
TRBD1,TRBV6-4,many,TRBJ1-3,CASRHDRGTFAGNTIYF,TGTGCCAGCAGACATGACAGGGGCACTTTCGCTGGAAACACCATATATTTT
-,TRBV11-2,many,TRBJ2-7,CASTLDETYEQYF,TGTGCCAGCACCCTAGACGAGACCTACGAGCAGTACTTC
TRBD1,TRBV6-2/TRBV6-3,-,TRBJ1-2,CASSGLWTGGNYGYTF,TGTGCCAGCAGTGGGCTTTGGACAGGGGGCAACTATGGCTACACCTTC
-,TRBV18,-,TRBJ1-2,CASSPPQGLSYGYTF,TGTGCCAGCTCACCACCCCAGGGGCTCTCCTATGGCTACACCTTC
-,TRBV2,many,TRBJ2-7,CASSELGEILYEQYF,TGTGCCAGCAGTGAACTGGGGGAAATTCTCTACGAGCAGTACTTC
TRBD1,TRBV2,many,TRBJ1-5,CASNQGARDQPQHF,TGTGCCAGCAACCAGGGGGCGAGAGATCAGCCCCAGCATTTT
-,TRBV28,-,TRBJ1-5,CASKGMDQPQHF,TGTGCCAGCAAGGGGATGGATCAGCCCCAGCATTTT
-,TRBV6-2/TRBV6-3,many,TRBJ2-2,CASSYPRIDGELFF,TGTGCCAGCAGTTACCCCCGGATTGACGGGGAGCTGTTTTTT
TRBD1,TRBV27,many,TRBJ2-5,CASSNRGRETQYF,TGTGCCAGCAGTAACAGGGGGCGGGAGACCCAGTACTTC
-,TRBV4-2,many,TRBJ2-5,CASSQGAGGGYQETQYF,TGTGCCAGCAGCCAAGGGGCCGGCGGTGGCTACCAAGAGACCCAGTACTTC